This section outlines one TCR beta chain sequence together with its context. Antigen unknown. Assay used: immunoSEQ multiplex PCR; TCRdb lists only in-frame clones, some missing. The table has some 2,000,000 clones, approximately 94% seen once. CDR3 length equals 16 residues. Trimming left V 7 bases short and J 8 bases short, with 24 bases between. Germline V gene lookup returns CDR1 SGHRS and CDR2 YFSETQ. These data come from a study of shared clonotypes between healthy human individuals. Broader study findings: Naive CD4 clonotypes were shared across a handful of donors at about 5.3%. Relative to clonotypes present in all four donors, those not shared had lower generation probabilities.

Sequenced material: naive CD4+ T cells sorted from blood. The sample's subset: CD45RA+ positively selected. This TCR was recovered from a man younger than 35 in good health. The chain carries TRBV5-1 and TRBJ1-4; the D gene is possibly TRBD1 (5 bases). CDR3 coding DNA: TGCGCCAGCTCTCCTTTGGGGGGATCCGGAACCGAAAAACTGTTTTTT. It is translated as CASSPLGGSGTEKLFF.